Listed below are T cell receptor beta chains from one sample, sequenced in a study of shared clonotypes between healthy human individuals. Profiling relied on immunoSEQ multiplex PCR, and the TCRdb table lists in-frame clones only, not all of them. The sample consists of about 690,000 clones, 90% of them appearing once. Material for sequencing was memory CD8+ T cells from PBMCs. These receptors originate from a man in his late teens or twenties in good health. Some clones in this sample may be carry-over from other donors' samples. Both conserved end residues are part of each CDR3. Each record gives: clone size, V gene, J gene, D gene, CDR3 protein, CDR3 DNA. A D gene is named only where the DNA matches it firmly. For some rows the clone size is stated as once, few or many, or as a class when expanded; others skip it.

-	TRBV5-4	TRBJ2-2	-	CASSPAGVNTGELFF	TGTGCCAGCAGCCCCGCAGGGGTTAACACCGGGGAGCTGTTTTTT
-	TRBV4-3	TRBJ2-7	TRBD1	CASSQDRGYRGDEQYF	TGCGCCAGCAGCCAGGACAGGGGATATAGAGGAGACGAGCAGTACTTC
few	TRBV5-1	TRBJ1-1	-	CASTNRGLSNTEAFF	TGCGCCAGCACCAACAGAGGGCTATCAAACACTGAAGCTTTCTTT
-	TRBV2	TRBJ2-7	-	CASSEADRYYEQYF	TGTGCCAGCAGTGAAGCCGACCGATACTACGAGCAGTACTTC
-	TRBV7-9	TRBJ1-2	-	CASSSPGSHSYGYTF	TGTGCCAGCAGCTCCCCGGGCTCCCACTCCTATGGCTACACCTTC
-	TRBV27	TRBJ2-7	-	CASSFGTSPYEQYF	TGTGCCAGCAGTTTCGGTACTAGCCCCTACGAGCAGTACTTC
-	TRBV5-6	TRBJ1-4	-	CASSLGRVATNEKLFF	TGTGCCAGCAGCCTGGGAAGGGTCGCAACTAATGAAAAACTGTTTTTT
-	TRBV7-2	TRBJ2-7	-	CASSPRLEEQYF	TGTGCCAGCAGCCCACGCCTCGAGGAACAGTACTTC
-	TRBV5-1	TRBJ2-3	TRBD2	CASSDGLAGVTDTQYF	TGCGCCAGCAGCGACGGACTAGCGGGAGTTACAGATACGCAGTATTTT
once	TRBV14	TRBJ1-5	-	CASSMTNQPQHF	TGTGCCAGCAGCATGACAAATCAGCCCCAGCATTTT
-	TRBV5-3	TRBJ2-1	TRBD1	CARSLGQGQLNNEQFF	TGTGCCAGAAGCTTGGGACAGGGACAGCTAAACAATGAGCAGTTCTTC
-	TRBV4-3	TRBJ1-2	TRBD1	CASSQVLRQGNYGYTF	TGCGCCAGCAGCCAAGTCCTGCGACAGGGGAACTATGGCTACACCTTC
-	TRBV28	TRBJ2-7	-	CASSFGQGYEQYF	TGTGCCAGCAGTTTCGGGCAGGGCTACGAGCAGTACTTC
-	TRBV29-1	TRBJ2-7	-	CSVEGLQGYEQYF	TGCAGCGTTGAGGGACTCCAGGGGTACGAGCAGTACTTC
-	TRBV7-9	TRBJ1-1	TRBD1	CASSSPNRGDEAFF	TGTGCCAGCAGCTCCCCAAACAGGGGCGACGAGGCTTTCTTT
once	TRBV7-8	TRBJ2-3	TRBD1	CASSITGVTSTDTQYF	TGTGCCAGCAGCATAACAGGGGTCACTAGCACAGATACGCAGTATTTT
-	TRBV7-3	TRBJ1-1	-	CASSLYPNTEAFF	TGTGCCAGCAGCTTATATCCGAACACTGAAGCTTTCTTT
-	TRBV4-1	TRBJ2-7	TRBD2	CASSQAAGGTYEQYF	TGCGCCAGCAGCCAAGCCGCGGGAGGAACCTACGAGCAGTACTTC
-	TRBV13	TRBJ1-2	TRBD1	CASSSQTGGAGYTF	TGTGCCAGCAGCTCCCAGACAGGGGGTGCTGGCTACACCTTC
-	TRBV30	TRBJ2-5	TRBD2	CAWNPTSGEETQYF	TGTGCCTGGAACCCGACTAGCGGGGAAGAGACCCAGTACTTC
-	TRBV6-6	TRBJ1-1	-	CASSYSWGTEAFF	TGTGCCAGCAGTTACTCTTGGGGAACTGAAGCTTTCTTT
-	TRBV27	TRBJ2-3	-	CASSFLLGDTQYF	TGTGCCAGCAGTTTCCTCTTGGGGGATACGCAGTATTTT
-	TRBV9	TRBJ2-7	-	CASSTGQSPYEQYF	TGTGCCAGCAGCACAGGACAGTCCCCCTACGAGCAGTACTTC
few	TRBV7-3	TRBJ2-2	-	CASSLSNTGELFF	TGTGCCAGCAGCTTATCCAACACCGGGGAGCTGTTTTTT
-	TRBV28	TRBJ2-5	-	CASMARRISPQETQYF	TGTGCCAGCATGGCTAGGAGGATATCCCCCCAAGAGACCCAGTACTTC
-	TRBV13	TRBJ2-5	TRBD2	CASSSPEGLGSGVETQYF	TGTGCCAGCAGCTCACCAGAAGGACTGGGGAGCGGGGTAGAGACCCAGTACTTC
once	TRBV2	TRBJ1-2	TRBD1	CASSRRWDRGDGYTF	TGTGCCAGCAGCCGGAGGTGGGACAGGGGAGACGGGTACACCTTC
-	TRBV23-1	TRBJ2-7	-	CASSQSHREVYEQYF	TGCGCCAGCAGTCAATCGCACAGGGAAGTTTACGAGCAGTACTTC
-	TRBV11-2	TRBJ2-1	TRBD2	CASSPTSGHYNEQFF	TGTGCCAGCAGCCCGACTAGCGGGCACTACAATGAGCAGTTCTTC
few	TRBV29-1	TRBJ1-5	TRBD1	CSVMTGNNQPQHF	TGCAGCGTGATGACAGGGAACAATCAGCCCCAGCATTTT
-	TRBV4-3	TRBJ2-7	-	CASSQDAGAPYEQYF	TGCGCCAGCAGCCAAGATGCAGGAGCACCCTACGAGCAGTACTTC
-	TRBV25-1	TRBJ1-1	-	CASGGGTEAFF	TGTGCCAGCGGAGGCGGGACTGAAGCTTTCTTT
-	TRBV7-9	TRBJ1-2	-	CASSLAPNYGYTF	TGTGCCAGCAGCTTAGCTCCCAACTATGGCTACACCTTC
-	TRBV29-1	TRBJ1-1	-	CSVVGQPNTEAFF	TGCAGCGTTGTGGGACAACCAAACACTGAAGCTTTCTTT
-	TRBV7-2	TRBJ2-5	-	CASSSDRILSAETQYF	TGTGCCAGCAGCTCGGATAGGATTCTTTCGGCAGAGACCCAGTACTTC
-	TRBV6-1	TRBJ1-2	-	CASRSKNKLWGYTF	TGTGCCAGCAGGTCCAAGAACAAACTATGGGGCTACACCTTC
-	TRBV6-5	TRBJ2-5	-	CASREIGETQYF	TGTGCCAGCAGGGAAATAGGAGAGACCCAGTACTTC
-	TRBV29-1	TRBJ2-1	-	CSVVGGIHEQFF	TGCAGCGTTGTTGGGGGGATCCATGAGCAGTTCTTC
-	TRBV5-1	TRBJ2-1	-	CASSLTPGGRYNEQFF	TGCGCCAGCAGCTTAACCCCAGGAGGCAGGTACAATGAGCAGTTCTTC
-	TRBV2	TRBJ2-7	TRBD1	CASRTGQGTHEQYF	TGTGCCAGCAGAACGGGACAGGGAACCCACGAGCAGTACTTC
-	TRBV27	TRBJ2-2	-	CASSVGTLNTGELFF	TGTGCCAGCAGTGTGGGGACACTGAACACCGGGGAGCTGTTTTTT
-	TRBV28	TRBJ2-1	-	CASRPRSGNEQFF	TGTGCCAGCAGGCCCCGGAGCGGAAATGAGCAGTTCTTC
once	TRBV9	TRBJ2-7	TRBD1	CASSGLGQGNTYEQYF	TGTGCCAGCAGCGGACTGGGACAGGGGAACACCTACGAGCAGTACTTC
-	TRBV19	TRBJ1-2	-	CASTADSLYLYGYTF	TGTGCCAGTACCGCGGACAGCCTCTACCTTTATGGCTACACCTTC
few	TRBV6-1	TRBJ2-4	-	CASRDTHGAKNIQYF	TGTGCCAGCAGAGACACGCACGGGGCCAAAAACATTCAGTACTTC
-	TRBV7-6	TRBJ2-7	TRBD2	CASSLAGRGQQGEQYF	TGTGCCAGCAGCTTAGCTGGGAGGGGTCAACAAGGCGAGCAGTACTTC
-	TRBV4-1	TRBJ1-3	-	CASSQSAHSGNTIYF	TGCGCCAGCAGCCAATCAGCTCACTCTGGAAACACCATATATTTT
-	TRBV4-1	TRBJ2-7	TRBD2	CASSQALAGYEQYF	TGCGCCAGCAGCCAAGCTCTAGCGGGGTACGAGCAGTACTTC
-	TRBV4-1	TRBJ2-7	-	CGGEKRPYEQYF	TGCGGGGGGGAGAAACGGCCCTACGAGCAGTACTTC
-	TRBV2	TRBJ2-5	TRBD1	CARRDVVRGLRRETQYF	TGTGCCAGGAGGGATGTAGTTAGGGGGCTACGTCGAGAGACCCAGTACTTC